A single sample is the source of the 20 T cell receptor beta chains below, sequenced in a study of molecular identifiers for immune sequencing clone quantification (dated by TCRdb to about 2018). Receptor amplification or capture employed PCR. The listed sequencing device is NextSeq 500. Starting from the raw public reads, TCRdb applied fastp trimming at Q25, assembled clones with MiXCR and retained in-frame beta chains. Each record represents a unique CDR3 protein, reported with the most common genes and DNA among its rows. This sample has around 460,000 distinct CDR3 sequences in its table, and about 26% of those were observed once. 0.7% to 0.9% of the sample rests with the top ten. The specimen sequenced was naive CD8+ T cells from blood, with Jurkat cell RNA spiked in. Explained via the paper, the cell subset or site label denotes: FACS-sorted CD8+CD4-CCR7+CD45RA+ naive T cells. Receptor source: a human donor in good health. Some libraries in this study had Jurkat cell RNA spiked in.

As to this clonotype: The junction departs from the called germline gene at one end, perhaps through a read error. CDR3: CASSLGQGSRETQYF. CDR3 in DNA: TGTGCTAGCAGCTTAGGGCAGGGAAGTCGAGAGACCCAGTACTTC. The J gene is TRBJ2-5, the V gene TRBV7-7, with D possibly TRBD1 on 5 matching bases. The CDR3 has 15 amino acids. Germline V lookup: CDR1 SSHAT, CDR2 FNYEAQ (reference sequence).

This clonotype was found a few times. V and J are TRBV27 and TRBJ1-4; tentative D call: TRBD1 (5 bases). This CDR3 is built from 16 residues. Trimming pared 0 bases from V and 3 bases from J, leaving 11 bases between. Germline assignment: CDR1 MNHEY and CDR2 SMNVEV (reference sequence). The CDR3 nucleotides are TGTGCCAGCAGTTTATCCGAGGGGAGGTCTAATGAAAAACTGTTTTTT. It translates to CASSLSEGRSNEKLFF.

Regarding this clonotype: A much larger clone lies one base from this, so it may be a read error. The rearrangement joins TRBV20-1 to TRBJ1-1; no definite D call. This CDR3 region has 11 residues. CDR1 and CDR2 from the germline V gene are DFQATT and SNEGSKA (reference sequence). CDR3 sequence (DNA): TGCAGTGCTAATCCATACGAACAAGCTCTCTTT. This codes for CSANPYEQALF.

For this clonotype: This is likely a read error, given that the CDR3 carries no conserved phenylalanine or tryptophan at its end. The chain has TRBV28 and TRBJ1-6; D is unresolved. Germline V CDR1 and CDR2: MDHEN, SYDVKM. V was cut by 5 bases and J by 6 bases, with 17 bases left in between. The CDR3 loop spans 16 amino acids. The CDR3 sequence: CASSPDHPAGNSPLHS. CDR3 coding DNA: TGTGCCAGCAGTCCCGACCACCCCGCGGGTAATTCACCCCTCCACTCT.

This clonotype has more than one count but fewer than ten. The chain combines TRBV18 with TRBJ2-1; TRBD2 agrees at 13 bases. CDR3 length: 15 amino acids. CDR1 and CDR2 (germline): KGHSH, LQKENI. Losses at the gene ends were 6 bases for V and 5 bases for J; bases not matched to a gene: 4. Here the CDR3 reads CASSQTSGGDNEQFF. As DNA, the CDR3 is TGTGCCAGCTCTCAAACTAGCGGGGGGGACAATGAGCAGTTCTTC. Supplemented by reference TRBV18 and TRBJ2-1, the full variable domain reads NAGVMQNPRHLVRRRGQEARLRCSPMKGHSHVYWYRQLPEEGLKFMVYLQKENIIDESGMPKERFSAEFPKEGPSILRIQQVVRGDSAAYFCASSQTSGGDNEQFFGPGTRLTVL.

V and J are TRBV2 and TRBJ2-3; 10 bases agree with TRBD2. The V and J ends lost 3 bases and 2 bases, in that order; junction bases with no gene match: 17. The CDR3 consists of 20 residues. Per the germline V gene, CDR1 is SNHLY and CDR2 is FYNNEI. The CDR3 nucleotides are TGTGCCAGCAGTGATGGGGCTAGCGGGAGAGGGGGCCTATTCACAGATACGCAGTATTTT. Its protein is CASSDGASGRGGLFTDTQYF. The full variable domain, completed using reference TRBV2 and TRBJ2-3, is EPEVTQTPSHQVTQMGQEVILRCVPISNHLYFYWYRQILGQKVEFLVSFYNNEISEKSEIFDDQFSVERPDGSNFTLKIRSTKLEDSAMYFCASSDGASGRGGLFTDTQYFGPGTRLTVL.

As to this clonotype: A much larger clone differs by one base, so this may be a read error. The rearrangement uses TRBV2 and TRBJ1-1; no firm D call. Germline assignment: CDR1 SNHLY and CDR2 FYNNEI. The CDR3 contains 13 residues. V was trimmed by 6 bases and J by 3 bases, leaving 11 bases between them. In nucleotides, the CDR3 is TGTGCCAGCAGGGCGCCCATGGACACTGAAGCTTTCTTT. This codes for CASRAPMDTEAFF. Together with reference TRBV2 and TRBJ1-1, the CDR3 gives the full variable domain: EPEVTQTPSHQVTQMGQEVILRCVPISNHLYFYWYRQILGQKVEFLVSFYNNEISEKSEIFDDQFSVERPDGSNFTLKIRSTKLEDSAMYFCASRAPMDTEAFFGQGTRLTVV.

This clonotype has ten or more counts. V usage is TRBV20-1 and J usage is TRBJ1-1, with D maybe TRBD1 (6 bases). CDR1 is DFQATT, CDR2 SNEGSKA, per germline (reference sequence). Deletions cut 3 bases from V and 0 bases from J, with 17 bases between. This CDR3 spans 16 amino acids. Here the CDR3 DNA reads TGCAGTGCTAGTAGGCGGGGTAGGACAGTGAACACTGAAGCTTTCTTT. Translating it yields CSASRRGRTVNTEAFF.

As to this clonotype: Just one base apart from a much larger clone, this may be a read error. The chain has TRBV2 and TRBJ2-3; 10 bases map to TRBD2. V was pared by 0 bases and J by 6 bases, with 15 bases of the junction left unmatched. The CDR3 runs to 19 residues. Germline CDR1 SNHLY, CDR2 FYNNEI. The CDR3 here is CASSEAGPGVAGGPDTQYF. CDR3 coding DNA: TGTGCCAGCAGTGAAGCGGGGCCCGGGGTAGCGGGAGGCCCTGATACGCAGTATTTT.

This clonotype was counted only a few times. The CDR3 protein is CASSLDVGETDTQYF. The CDR3 DNA reads TGTGCCAGCAGCTTAGATGTGGGGGAGACAGATACGCAGTATTTT. The rearrangement joins TRBV7-6 to TRBJ2-3; possibly TRBD1 or TRBD2 for D (5 bases each). With 1 base removed from V and 3 bases from J, the gap between germline ends came to 11 bases. The CDR3 is made up of 15 amino acids. Germline assignment: CDR1 SGHVS and CDR2 FNYEAQ.

Points on this clonotype: A junction end diverges from the germline sequence, so it may reflect a read error. CDR3 bases: TGTGCCAGTAGACCCGGAGCGGGTCCCTACAATAAGCAGTTCTTC. Protein: CASRPGAGPYNKQFF. The chain employs TRBV19 and TRBJ2-1; possibly TRBD2 for D (6 bases). The CDR3 runs 15 residues. Germline CDR1 is LNHDA and CDR2 is SQIVND (reference sequence).

As regards this clonotype: Without the conserved terminal phenylalanine or tryptophan, this CDR3 likely stems from a read error. This chain connects TRBV7-9 to TRBJ1-5; possible D gene TRBD1, 6 bases. Germline V gene lookup returns CDR1 SEHNR and CDR2 FQNEAQ (reference sequence). This CDR3 has 16 residues. V lost 4 bases to trimming and J lost 3 bases, with 16 bases between them. The CDR3 DNA sequence: TGTGCCAGCAGCTCAACGGGGGGGGCCTACAATCAGCCCCAGCATTCT. It yields the protein CASSSTGGAYNQPQHS.

This chain joins TRBV5-1 and TRBJ2-7; the D gene is possibly TRBD1 (5 bases). CDR3 length: 16 amino acids. CDR1 is SGHRS and CDR2 is YFSETQ in the germline V gene. V lost 0 bases and J 5 bases, leaving 18 bases between the germline ends. The CDR3 reads CASSLASWGRADEQYF. The DNA of the CDR3 is TGCGCCAGCAGCTTGGCCTCTTGGGGCAGGGCCGACGAGCAGTACTTC.

This clonotype appeared a single time. This chain uses TRBV4-2 with TRBJ2-3; either TRBD1 or TRBD2 may fit D (6 bases each). Trimming took off 2 bases at V and 2 bases at J, with 17 bases between the two ends. The CDR3 is 17 amino acids. Germline CDR1 is LGHNA and CDR2 is YNFKEQ. The chain's CDR3 is CASSQRAPGDITDTQYF. The CDR3 nucleotides read TGTGCCAGCAGCCAAAGGGCCCCGGGGGACATCACAGATACGCAGTATTTT.

A note on this clonotype: The junction departs from germline at one end; a sequencing error may be responsible. The chain employs TRBV7-9 and TRBJ2-7, with 8 bases lining up with TRBD1. The CDR3 runs 14 residues. The germline gives CDR1 SEHNR, CDR2 FQNEAQ (reference sequence). CDR3 sequence reads: CACSSDREAYEQYF. In nucleotides, the CDR3 is TGTGCCTGCAGCTCGGACAGGGAAGCTTACGAGCAGTACTTC.

Turning to this clonotype: A much larger clone lies a single base off, so this may be a read error. This chain uses TRBV12-5 with TRBJ2-3; 14 bases are shared with TRBD2. The CDR3 spans 19 residues. The J segment lost 2 bases and the V segment lost 3 bases, leaving 10 bases of the junction unmatched. Germline CDR1 reads LGHNT; CDR2 reads FRNRAP. The CDR3 here is CASGFLGLAGGTTTDTQYF. The CDR3 DNA sequence: TGTGCTAGTGGTTTCCTCGGACTAGCGGGAGGCACCACCACAGATACGCAGTATTTT.

With regard to this clonotype: At one boundary the junction diverges from the germline segment, which might be a read error. Here the CDR3 reads CATSGRRNTGEPCF. CDR3 coding DNA: TGTGCCACCAGCGGGCGCCGGAACACCGGGGAGCCGTGTTTT. This chain links TRBV15 with TRBJ2-2, with D maybe TRBD2 (5 bases). There are 14 residues in the CDR3. Germline-derived CDR1 and CDR2 are LNHNV and YYDKDF (reference sequence).

This clonotype was picked up many times. This rearrangement joins TRBV29-1 to TRBJ2-7; 7 bases match TRBD2. The CDR3 sequence is 12 residues long. With 2 bases clipped from V and 3 bases from J, the junction kept 1 base outside the gene matches. Germline assignment: CDR1 SQVTM and CDR2 ANQGSEA. CDR3 amino acids: CSVESGDYEQYF. The DNA of the CDR3 is TGCAGCGTTGAAAGCGGGGACTACGAGCAGTACTTC.

Only a few counts were recorded for this clonotype. The chain carries TRBV28 and TRBJ2-3; 9 nucleotides agree with TRBD1. The V segment lost 6 bases and the J segment 5 bases; nucleotides outside the gene matches: 9. The CDR3 extends over 15 amino acids. Per the germline V gene, CDR1 is MDHEN and CDR2 is SYDVKM. CDR3 bases: TGTGCCAGCAGCCTAGGGACAGGGTCGATAGATACGCAGTATTTT. Translated, it gives CASSLGTGSIDTQYF.

To note about this clonotype: One junction end disagrees with the germline gene, perhaps due to a read error. This sequence joins TRBV4-1 and TRBJ2-7; 8 nucleotides match TRBD1. From germline, CDR1 is MGHRA and CDR2 YSYEKL. CDR3 length: 14 residues. The chain's CDR3 is CANSQVTGDYEQYF. The DNA of the CDR3 is TGCGCCAACAGCCAAGTGACAGGGGACTACGAGCAGTACTTC.